This paragraph covers one T cell receptor beta chain sequence. Its target is not known. Libraries were made from TCR beta cDNA, and they carried unique molecular identifiers. From the PCR reads, TCRdb called clonotypes with MiXCR, one entry per CDR3 protein. The sample records under 900,000 distinct CDR3 sequences, roughly 58% being singletons. This specimen belongs to a study of post-analysis software for immune sequencing data. Study results and caveats: Patients carried several TRBV segments more frequently than controls did, and TRBV5-6, TRBV5-1 and TRBV20-1 were among them. Controls significantly exceeded multiple sclerosis patients in normalized Chao1 diversity. Strong same-batch co-clustering of samples appeared with F measure clustering.

CDR1 is DFQATT and CDR2 is SNEGSKA in the germline V gene (reference sequence). The CDR3 runs 12 residues. V was trimmed by 6 bases and J by 2 bases, leaving 10 bases between them. Sequenced: blood. This sequence originates from a girl between 10 and 17 years old with multiple sclerosis. The V and J genes are TRBV20-1 and TRBJ2-5; tentative D call: TRBD1 (6 bases). The CDR3 is CSAQGPQETQYF. The DNA of the CDR3 is TGCAGTGCCCAGGGGCCGCAAGAGACCCAGTACTTC.